This T cell receptor (beta chain) derives from a study of blood T cell repertoires in COVID-19. Methods used by the authors: By means of reference gene primer amplification, nucleated cell counts were estimated. Clones were sequenced by immunoSEQ multiplex PCR, and TCRdb holds only the in-frame ones, with some missing. V, J and clone size are those of that table, while D and trimming were read from the DNA. The sample includes approximately 350,000 clones, 88% of them seen just once. Seattle cases were enrolled at active infection and followed longitudinally. The clonotype was recovered from a woman in her 70s with COVID-19, enrolled during active disease. Sample: peripheral blood.

The CDR3 reads CASSQGAGQGLSQYF. CDR3 DNA: TGTGCCAGCAGCCAGGGGGCAGGACAGGGATTATCGCAGTATTTT. The rearrangement links TRBV3-1 (or the pseudogene TRBV3-2) to TRBJ2-3; 8 bases fit TRBD1. V lost 3 bases, J lost 10 bases, and 12 bases stayed unmatched. This CDR3 comprises 15 residues. CDR1 LGHDT and CDR2 YNNKEL come from the germline V gene (reference sequence).